These T cell receptor beta chains were read from a single sample in a study of cytomegalovirus exposure and HLA in healthy donors. The repertoire was sequenced with immunoSEQ multiplex PCR; TCRdb's copy has only in-frame clones and lacks some. The sample includes some 310,000 clones, approximately 85% of them seen just once. The sample taken for sequencing was PBMCs. Receptor source: a man younger than 40 in good health and CMV-seronegative. The CDR3 runs from the conserved cysteine through the conserved F or W. The D gene is left open where the match is weak. Clone size is not always given. Where it is, it says once, few, many or a class for expanded clones.

J gene | clone size | D gene | V gene | CDR3 protein | CDR3 DNA
TRBJ1-2 | - | - | TRBV5-4 | CASSLGGSFYGYTF | TGTGCCAGCAGCTTGGGAGGCAGCTTCTATGGCTACACCTTC
TRBJ1-6 | - | - | TRBV20-1 | CSARGQGPLHF | TGCAGTGCTAGAGGCCAGGGGCCCCTCCACTTT
TRBJ1-5 | - | - | TRBV10-3 | CAISESMGAVGNQPQHF | TGTGCCATCAGTGAGTCGATGGGGGCGGTGGGCAATCAGCCCCAGCATTTT
TRBJ2-4 | - | - | TRBV5-5 | CASSLGNRLLAKNIQYF | TGTGCCAGCAGCTTGGGGAACAGGCTTCTAGCCAAAAACATTCAGTACTTC
TRBJ2-5 | once | - | TRBV5-4 | CASSLDPETQYF | TGTGCCAGCAGCTTGGATCCGGAGACCCAGTACTTC
TRBJ1-2 | - | TRBD1 | TRBV2 | CASDRTGHNYGYTF | TGTGCCAGCGATCGGACAGGTCATAACTATGGCTACACCTTC
TRBJ1-6 | - | - | TRBV7-2 | CASSLTSNVGSPLHF | TGTGCCAGCAGCTTGACATCAAACGTAGGATCACCCCTCCACTTT
TRBJ2-5 | - | TRBD2 | TRBV19 | CASSGLANQETQYF | TGTGCCAGTAGCGGACTAGCTAACCAAGAGACCCAGTACTTC
TRBJ1-5 | - | TRBD1 | TRBV19 | CASSPRGDNQPQHF | TGTGCCAGTAGTCCCAGGGGGGACAATCAGCCCCAGCATTTT
TRBJ1-3 | - | TRBD1 | TRBV9 | CASSPWTGVSGNTIYF | TGTGCCAGCAGCCCGTGGACAGGGGTAAGCGGAAACACCATATATTTT
TRBJ2-2 | few | - | TRBV27 | CASSPGYGGELFF | TGTGCCAGCAGTCCGGGTTACGGCGGGGAGCTGTTTTTT
TRBJ2-3 | - | TRBD1 | TRBV2 | CASSEGTGWGTDTQYF | TGTGCCAGCAGTGAAGGGACAGGGTGGGGCACAGATACGCAGTATTTT
TRBJ2-5 | - | - | TRBV6-6 | CASRTDRETQYF | TGTGCCAGCAGAACCGACAGAGAGACCCAGTACTTC
TRBJ1-5 | few | TRBD1 | TRBV19 | CASSSRTGAGNQPQHF | TGTGCCAGTAGTTCACGTACAGGGGCAGGCAATCAGCCCCAGCATTTT
TRBJ2-7 | - | - | TRBV11-3 | CASSLMGPEGGYEQYF | TGTGCCAGCAGCTTAATGGGCCCTGAGGGTGGCTACGAGCAGTACTTC
TRBJ1-2 | - | - | TRBV30 | CAWTGGAYGYTF | TGTGCCTGGACAGGAGGGGCCTATGGCTACACCTTC
TRBJ2-2 | once | TRBD1 | TRBV19 | CASTRTGGGTGELFF | TGTGCCAGTACACGGACAGGGGGCGGCACCGGGGAGCTGTTTTTT
TRBJ1-6 | - | - | TRBV2 | CASSDTQGLNSPLHF | TGTGCCAGCAGTGATACACAGGGACTAAATTCACCCCTCCACTTT
TRBJ1-1 | - | TRBD1 | TRBV4-3 | CASSQKGGLSNTEAFF | TGCGCCAGCAGCCAAAAAGGGGGCTTATCGAACACTGAAGCTTTCTTT
TRBJ1-2 | - | - | TRBV27 | CASSLTGVYGYTF | TGTGCCAGCAGTTTGACAGGAGTCTATGGCTACACCTTC
TRBJ2-7 | - | TRBD2 | TRBV6-1 | CASSESSGGFSEQYF | TGTGCCAGCAGTGAATCCAGCGGGGGGTTTAGCGAGCAGTACTTC
TRBJ2-5 | - | TRBD1 | TRBV2 | CASSWDRVETQYF | TGTGCCAGCAGTTGGGACAGGGTTGAGACCCAGTACTTC
TRBJ1-2 | once | - | TRBV6-6 | CASSYMGASDYGYTF | TGTGCCAGCAGTTACATGGGCGCCTCCGACTATGGCTACACCTTC
TRBJ2-7 | - | TRBD1 | TRBV6-5 | CASSYSQGASYEQYF | TGTGCCAGCAGTTACTCCCAGGGGGCCTCCTACGAGCAGTACTTC
TRBJ2-3 | once | TRBD1 | TRBV19 | CASSIGQGAPSDTQYF | TGTGCCAGTAGTATAGGACAGGGGGCCCCCTCCGATACGCAGTATTTT
TRBJ2-5 | - | - | TRBV19 | CASSIETGRGETQYF | TGTGCCAGTAGTATAGAAACGGGCAGGGGAGAGACCCAGTACTTC
TRBJ1-2 | - | - | TRBV28 | CASNIPLDGYTF | TGTGCCAGCAATATTCCATTAGATGGCTACACCTTC
TRBJ1-1 | - | - | TRBV4-1 | CASSQLFLNTEAFF | TGCGCCAGCAGCCAACTTTTTCTGAACACTGAAGCTTTCTTT
TRBJ1-6 | few | - | TRBV27 | CASTLWGGNSPLHF | TGTGCCAGCACCCTTTGGGGGGGTAATTCACCCCTCCACTTT
TRBJ2-6 | - | TRBD2 | TRBV2 | CASSEWGGSGANVLTF | TGTGCCAGCAGTGAATGGGGGGGGTCTGGGGCCAACGTCCTGACTTTC
TRBJ1-2 | once | - | TRBV5-1 | CASTDRESYGYTF | TGCGCCAGCACCGACCGGGAGAGCTATGGCTACACCTTC
TRBJ2-5 | - | - | TRBV27 | CASKGLKQYQETQYF | TGTGCCAGCAAGGGGCTAAAGCAGTACCAAGAGACCCAGTACTTC
TRBJ2-2 | - | - | TRBV9 | CASSQNTGELFF | TGTGCCAGCAGCCAAAATACCGGGGAGCTGTTTTTT
TRBJ2-3 | - | - | TRBV5-4 | CASSLYTDTQYF | TGTGCCAGCAGCCTATACACAGATACGCAGTATTTT
TRBJ1-2 | - | - | TRBV27 | CASNSGGSRGYTF | TGTGCCAGCAACAGCGGAGGGAGTCGTGGCTACACCTTC
TRBJ1-5 | - | - | TRBV30 | CAWNRGSNQPQHF | TGTGCCTGGAATCGGGGTAGCAATCAGCCCCAGCATTTT
TRBJ2-4 | - | TRBD1 | TRBV18 | CASSPPGQDQYF | TGTGCCAGCTCACCACCGGGACAGGATCAGTACTTC
TRBJ2-7 | - | TRBD1 | TRBV27 | CASRAPSVRGRNHEQYF | TGTGCCAGCAGGGCACCCTCCGTCAGGGGGCGAAACCACGAGCAGTACTTC
TRBJ2-3 | - | TRBD1 | TRBV5-1 | CASSPSITGGPDTQYF | TGCGCCAGCAGCCCCTCAATTACAGGGGGCCCAGATACGCAGTATTTT
TRBJ2-7 | - | TRBD1 | TRBV18 | CASSPDRGRFFEQYF | TGTGCCAGCTCACCGGACAGGGGTAGGTTTTTCGAGCAGTACTTC
TRBJ1-6 | - | - | TRBV2 | CASMRPYNSPLHF | TGTGCCAGCATGCGGCCCTATAATTCACCCCTCCACTTT
TRBJ1-6 | - | - | TRBV11-2 | CASSPGVWYSPLHF | TGTGCCAGCAGCCCAGGGGTATGGTACTCACCCCTCCACTTT
TRBJ1-2 | - | - | TRBV7-9 | CASSSRGYGYTF | TGTGCCAGCAGCTCCAGGGGATATGGCTACACCTTC
TRBJ2-6 | - | - | TRBV18 | CASSPSGGYGRPGANVLTF | TGTGCCAGCTCACCCTCCGGAGGGTATGGTAGGCCTGGGGCCAACGTCCTGACTTTC
TRBJ1-6 | few | - | TRBV30 | CAWSGQSTSPLHF | TGTGCCTGGAGTGGTCAGTCCACCTCACCCCTCCACTTT
TRBJ2-3 | - | - | TRBV5-1 | CASNQPGTDTQYF | TGCGCCAGCAACCAACCGGGCACAGATACGCAGTATTTT
TRBJ1-1 | once | TRBD1 | TRBV11-2 | CASWGVRGQDTEAFF | TGTGCCAGCTGGGGTGTCCGCGGACAGGACACTGAAGCTTTCTTT
TRBJ2-1 | - | TRBD2 | TRBV4-1 | CASSQGPGLAGGGPWVEQFF | TGCGCCAGCAGCCAAGGTCCCGGGCTAGCGGGGGGCGGACCATGGGTTGAGCAGTTCTTC
TRBJ1-4 | - | TRBD1 | TRBV6-6 | CASSYPGQGVYEKLFF | TGTGCCAGCAGTTACCCCGGACAGGGGGTTTATGAAAAACTGTTTTTT
TRBJ1-4 | - | - | TRBV5-1 | CASRRGEVGEKLFF | TGCGCCAGCCGGCGGGGAGAGGTAGGAGAAAAACTGTTTTTT
TRBJ2-7 | - | TRBD2 | TRBV27 | CASSFLGEGKNQQYF | TGTGCCAGCAGTTTTTTAGGGGAGGGGAAGAATCAGCAGTACTTC
TRBJ1-1 | - | - | TRBV6-5 | CASSYSAGAANTEAFF | TGTGCCAGCAGTTACTCGGCAGGGGCCGCGAACACTGAAGCTTTCTTT
TRBJ1-5 | - | - | TRBV19 | CASSNLGNQPQHF | TGTGCCAGTAGTAATCTAGGCAATCAGCCCCAGCATTTT
TRBJ1-1 | - | - | TRBV7-9 | CASSSRRRDVTEAFF | TGTGCCAGCAGTTCGCGACGGAGGGATGTTACTGAAGCTTTCTTT
TRBJ1-1 | few | - | TRBV6-5 | CASSSSQLNTEAFF | TGTGCCAGCAGTTCTTCACAGCTAAACACTGAAGCTTTCTTT
TRBJ2-7 | once | TRBD2 | TRBV19 | CASSIALAGEREQYF | TGTGCCAGTAGTATAGCTCTAGCGGGGGAGCGGGAGCAGTACTTC
TRBJ2-3 | - | TRBD1 | TRBV30 | CAWMTGTDTQYF | TGTGCCTGGATGACAGGGACAGATACGCAGTATTTT
TRBJ2-5 | - | TRBD2 | TRBV30 | CAWSVSSGGTQYF | TGTGCCTGGAGTGTATCGAGCGGGGGGACCCAGTACTTC
TRBJ2-3 | once | - | TRBV13 | CASTFGASDTQYF | TGTGCCAGCACCTTTGGGGCTTCAGATACGCAGTATTTT